This entry features one T cell receptor (beta chain) sequence. At the DNA level, this CDR3 is encoded by other sequences in the same sample as well. Per germline, CDR1 MNHNY and CDR2 SVGAGI (reference sequence). V was trimmed by 6 bases and J by 4 bases, leaving 13 bases between them. The CDR3 is 14 amino acids. Measured with immunoSEQ multiplex PCR; TCRdb has only the in-frame clones, and not every one. The repertoire consists of roughly 92,000 clones, with 85% to 90% occurring once and the leading ten covering around 7.6%. This sample is part of a study of control samples from healthy donors and cancer patients.

V gene TRBV6-6 combines with J gene TRBJ1-5; D not resolved. Specimen: blood. This clonotype was sampled from a woman aged 60-75 years in good health. CDR3 nucleotide sequence: TGTGCCAGCAGGCCCCCGTTCCGAAATCAGCCCCAGCATTTT. It is translated as CASRPPFRNQPQHF.